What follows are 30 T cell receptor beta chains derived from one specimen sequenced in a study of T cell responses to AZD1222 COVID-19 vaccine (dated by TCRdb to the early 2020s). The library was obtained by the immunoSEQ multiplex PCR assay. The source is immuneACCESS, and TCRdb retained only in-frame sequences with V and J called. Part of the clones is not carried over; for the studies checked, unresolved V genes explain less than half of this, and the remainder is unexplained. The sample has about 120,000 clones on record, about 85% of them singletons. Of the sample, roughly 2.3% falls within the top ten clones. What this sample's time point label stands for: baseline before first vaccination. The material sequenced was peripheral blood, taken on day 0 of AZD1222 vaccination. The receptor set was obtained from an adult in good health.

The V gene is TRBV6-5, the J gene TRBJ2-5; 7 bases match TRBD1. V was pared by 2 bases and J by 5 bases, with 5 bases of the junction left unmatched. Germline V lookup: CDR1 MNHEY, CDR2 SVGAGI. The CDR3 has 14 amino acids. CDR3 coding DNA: TGTGCCAGCAGTTACACCGACAGGGAGGAGACCCAGTACTTC. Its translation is CASSYTDREETQYF.

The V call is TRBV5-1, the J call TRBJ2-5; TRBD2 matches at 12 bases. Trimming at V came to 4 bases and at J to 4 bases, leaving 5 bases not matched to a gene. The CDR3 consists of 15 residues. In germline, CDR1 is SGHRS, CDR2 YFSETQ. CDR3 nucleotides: TGCGCCAGCAGCCCTACTAGCGGGAGGTTAGAGACCCAGTACTTC. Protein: CASSPTSGRLETQYF.

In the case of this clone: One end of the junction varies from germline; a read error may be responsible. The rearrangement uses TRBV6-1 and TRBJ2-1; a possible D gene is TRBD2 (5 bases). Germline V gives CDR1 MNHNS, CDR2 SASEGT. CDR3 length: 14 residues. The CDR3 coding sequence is TGTGCCAGCAGAGAAGCGGCGGCTTACAATGAGCAGTTCTTC. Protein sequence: CASREAAAYNEQFF.

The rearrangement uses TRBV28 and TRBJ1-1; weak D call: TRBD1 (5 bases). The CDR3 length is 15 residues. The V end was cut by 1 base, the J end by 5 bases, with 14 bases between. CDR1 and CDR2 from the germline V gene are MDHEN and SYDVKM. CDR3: CASSLFERGRTEAFF. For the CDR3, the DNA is TGTGCCAGCAGTTTATTCGAAAGGGGACGGACTGAAGCTTTCTTT.

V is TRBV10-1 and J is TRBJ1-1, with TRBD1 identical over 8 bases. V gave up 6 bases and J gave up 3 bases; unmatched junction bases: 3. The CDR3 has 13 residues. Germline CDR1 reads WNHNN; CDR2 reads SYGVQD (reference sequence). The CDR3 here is CASSEQGDTEAFF. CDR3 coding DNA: TGCGCCAGCAGCGAACAGGGGGACACTGAAGCTTTCTTT.

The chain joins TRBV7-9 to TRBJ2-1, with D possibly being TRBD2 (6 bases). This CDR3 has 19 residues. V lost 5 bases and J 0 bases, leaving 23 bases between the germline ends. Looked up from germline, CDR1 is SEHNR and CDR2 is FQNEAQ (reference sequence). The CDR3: CASSIIPGDSWSSYNEQFF. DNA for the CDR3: TGTGCCAGCAGCATTATACCCGGGGACTCCTGGAGCTCCTACAATGAGCAGTTCTTC.

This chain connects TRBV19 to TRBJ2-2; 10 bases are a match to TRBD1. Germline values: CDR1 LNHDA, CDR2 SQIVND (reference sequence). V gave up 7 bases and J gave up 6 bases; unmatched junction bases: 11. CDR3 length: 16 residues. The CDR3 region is CASTPWGTGEAGELFF. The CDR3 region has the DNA TGTGCCAGTACCCCATGGGGGACAGGGGAGGCCGGGGAGCTGTTTTTT.

The CDR3 here is CASRGDGGANYGYTF. The CDR3 nucleotides read TGTGCCAGCAGGGGGGACGGGGGAGCTAACTATGGCTACACCTTC. The chain couples TRBV6-5 to TRBJ1-2, with a weak D call TRBD1 (5 bases). The length of the CDR3 is 15 residues. CDR1 MNHEY and CDR2 SVGAGI come from the germline V gene. V lost 6 bases and J lost 0, with 14 bases in between.

The CDR3 loop is CATRDRGTSNYGYTF. Here the CDR3 DNA reads TGTGCCACCCGGGACAGGGGCACTTCTAACTATGGCTACACCTTC. The V call is TRBV19, the J call TRBJ1-2; TRBD1 matches at 10 bases. Losses at the gene ends were 10 bases for V and 0 bases for J; bases not matched to a gene: 8. Germline V lookup: CDR1 LNHDA, CDR2 SQIVND (reference sequence). This CDR3 spans 15 amino acids.

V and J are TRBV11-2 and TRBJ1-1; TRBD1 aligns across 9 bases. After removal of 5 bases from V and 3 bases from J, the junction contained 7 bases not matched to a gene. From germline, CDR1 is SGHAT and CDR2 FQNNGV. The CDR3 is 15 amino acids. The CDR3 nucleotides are TGTGCCAGCAGCCCATCGACAGGGGGGTACACTGAAGCTTTCTTT. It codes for CASSPSTGGYTEAFF.

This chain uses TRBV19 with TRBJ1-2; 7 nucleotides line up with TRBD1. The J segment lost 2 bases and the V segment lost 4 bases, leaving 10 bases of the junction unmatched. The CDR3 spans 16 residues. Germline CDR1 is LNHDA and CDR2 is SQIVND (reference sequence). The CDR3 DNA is TGTGCCAGTAGTACACTACCGGGACAGCGAAACTATGGCTACACCTTC. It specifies CASSTLPGQRNYGYTF.

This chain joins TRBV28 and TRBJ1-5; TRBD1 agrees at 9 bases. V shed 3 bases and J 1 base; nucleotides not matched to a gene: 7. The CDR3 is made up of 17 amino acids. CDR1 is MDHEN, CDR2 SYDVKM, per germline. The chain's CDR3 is CASSLVRTGVSNQPQHF. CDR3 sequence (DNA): TGTGCCAGCAGTTTGGTACGGACAGGGGTAAGCAATCAGCCCCAGCATTTT.

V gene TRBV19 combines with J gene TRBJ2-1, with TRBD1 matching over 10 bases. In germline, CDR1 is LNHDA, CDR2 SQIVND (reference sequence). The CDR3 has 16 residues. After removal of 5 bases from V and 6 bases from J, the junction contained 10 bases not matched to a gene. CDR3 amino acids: CASSGGQGFPPNEQFF. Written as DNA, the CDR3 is TGTGCCAGTAGTGGGGGACAGGGGTTCCCTCCCAATGAGCAGTTCTTC.

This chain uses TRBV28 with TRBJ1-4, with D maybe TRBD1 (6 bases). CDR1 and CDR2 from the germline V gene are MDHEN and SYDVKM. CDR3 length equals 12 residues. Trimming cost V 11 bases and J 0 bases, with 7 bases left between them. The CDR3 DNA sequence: TGTGCCTCAGGGGCAACTAATGAAAAACTGTTTTTT. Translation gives CASGATNEKLFF.

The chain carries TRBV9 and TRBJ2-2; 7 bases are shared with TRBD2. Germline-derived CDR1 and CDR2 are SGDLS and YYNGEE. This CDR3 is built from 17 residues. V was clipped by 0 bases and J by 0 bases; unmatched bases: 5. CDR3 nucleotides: TGTGCCAGCAGCGTAGGAGGGAGGGGTGCGAACACCGGGGAGCTGTTTTTT. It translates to CASSVGGRGANTGELFF.

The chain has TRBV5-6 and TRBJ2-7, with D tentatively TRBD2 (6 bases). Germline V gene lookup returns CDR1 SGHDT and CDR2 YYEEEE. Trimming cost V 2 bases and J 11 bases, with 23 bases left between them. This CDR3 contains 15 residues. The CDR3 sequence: CASSLSPRDSRLEYF. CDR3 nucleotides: TGTGCCAGCAGCTTAAGTCCCCGGGACTCCCGCCTGGAGTACTTC.

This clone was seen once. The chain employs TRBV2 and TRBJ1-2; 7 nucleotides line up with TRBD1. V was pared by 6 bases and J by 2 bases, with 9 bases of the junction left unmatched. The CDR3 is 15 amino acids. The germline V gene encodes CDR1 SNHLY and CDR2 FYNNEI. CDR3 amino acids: CASSPNRGGNYGYTF. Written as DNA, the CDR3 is TGTGCCAGCAGCCCCAACAGGGGAGGGAACTATGGCTACACCTTC.

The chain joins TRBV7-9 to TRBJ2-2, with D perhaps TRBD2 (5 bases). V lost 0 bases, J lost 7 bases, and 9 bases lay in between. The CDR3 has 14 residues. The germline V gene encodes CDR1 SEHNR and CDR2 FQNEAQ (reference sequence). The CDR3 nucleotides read TGTGCCAGCAGCTTAGCACGACGGGGCGGGGAGCTGTTTTTT. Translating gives CASSLARRGGELFF. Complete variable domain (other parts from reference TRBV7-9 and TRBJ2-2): DTGVSQNPRHKITKRGQNVTFRCDPISEHNRLYWYRQTLGQGPEFLTYFQNEAQLEKSRLLSDRFSAERPKGSFSTLEIQRTEQGDSAMYLCASSLARRGGELFFGEGSRLTVL.

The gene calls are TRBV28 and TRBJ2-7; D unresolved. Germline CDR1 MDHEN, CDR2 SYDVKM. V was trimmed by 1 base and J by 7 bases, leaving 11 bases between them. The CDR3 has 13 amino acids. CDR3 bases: TGTGCCAGCAGTTTATTCGGGCAGTTTGAGCAGTACTTC. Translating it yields CASSLFGQFEQYF.

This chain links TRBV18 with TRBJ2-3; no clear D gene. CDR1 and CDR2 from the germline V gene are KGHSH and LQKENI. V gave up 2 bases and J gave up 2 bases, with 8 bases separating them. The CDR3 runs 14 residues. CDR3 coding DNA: TGTGCCAGCTCACCAGACGGATACACAGATACGCAGTATTTT. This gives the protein CASSPDGYTDTQYF.

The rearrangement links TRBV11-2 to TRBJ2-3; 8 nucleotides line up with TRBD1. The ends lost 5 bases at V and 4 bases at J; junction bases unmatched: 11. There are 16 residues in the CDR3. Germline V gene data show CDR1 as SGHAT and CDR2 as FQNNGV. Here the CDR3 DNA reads TGTGCCAGCAGCCCCAGGACAGGGCAGGGGGCAGATACGCAGTATTTT. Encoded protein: CASSPRTGQGADTQYF.

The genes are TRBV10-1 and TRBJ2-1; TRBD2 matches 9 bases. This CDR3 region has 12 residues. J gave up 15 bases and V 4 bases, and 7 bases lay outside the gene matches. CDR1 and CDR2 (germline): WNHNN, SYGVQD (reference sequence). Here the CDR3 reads CASSGNSGRLFF. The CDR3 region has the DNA TGCGCCAGCAGTGGCAATAGCGGGAGACTGTTCTTC.

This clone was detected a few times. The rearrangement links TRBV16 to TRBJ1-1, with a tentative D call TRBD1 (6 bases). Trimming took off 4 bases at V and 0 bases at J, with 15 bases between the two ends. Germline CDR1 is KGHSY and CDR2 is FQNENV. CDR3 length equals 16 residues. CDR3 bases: TGTGCCAGCAGCCTACGGGGGCAGGCCATGAACACTGAAGCTTTCTTT. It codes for CASSLRGQAMNTEAFF.

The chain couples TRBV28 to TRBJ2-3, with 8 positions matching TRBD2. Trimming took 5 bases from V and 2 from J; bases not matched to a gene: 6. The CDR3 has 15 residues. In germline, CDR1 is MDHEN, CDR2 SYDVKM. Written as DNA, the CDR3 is TGTGCCAGCAGTCCCATAGCGGGATCCACAGATACGCAGTATTTT. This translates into CASSPIAGSTDTQYF.

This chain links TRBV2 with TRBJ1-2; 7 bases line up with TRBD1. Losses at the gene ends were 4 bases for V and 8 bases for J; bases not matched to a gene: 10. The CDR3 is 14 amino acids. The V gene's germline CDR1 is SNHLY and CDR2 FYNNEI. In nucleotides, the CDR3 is TGTGCCAGCAGTGCGGACAGGACAACGGGGGGCTACACCTTC. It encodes CASSADRTTGGYTF.

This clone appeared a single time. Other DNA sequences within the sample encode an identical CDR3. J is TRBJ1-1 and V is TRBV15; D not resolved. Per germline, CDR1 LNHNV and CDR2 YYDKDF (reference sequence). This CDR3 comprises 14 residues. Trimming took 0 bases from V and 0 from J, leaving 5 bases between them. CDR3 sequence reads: CATSRETMNTEAFF. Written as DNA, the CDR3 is TGTGCCACCAGCAGAGAGACAATGAACACTGAAGCTTTCTTT.

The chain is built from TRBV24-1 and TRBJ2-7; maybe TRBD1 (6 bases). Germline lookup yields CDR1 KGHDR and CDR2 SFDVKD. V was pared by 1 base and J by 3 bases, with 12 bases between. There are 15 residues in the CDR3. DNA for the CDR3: TGTGCCACCAGTGATTTCGTCAGGGGATACTACGAGCAGTACTTC. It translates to CATSDFVRGYYEQYF.

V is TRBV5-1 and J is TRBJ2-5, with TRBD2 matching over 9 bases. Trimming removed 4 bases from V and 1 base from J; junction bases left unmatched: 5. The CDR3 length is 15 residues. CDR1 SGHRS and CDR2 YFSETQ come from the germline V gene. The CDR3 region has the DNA TGCGCCAGCAGCCTAGCGGGAATGGGCCAAGAGACCCAGTACTTC. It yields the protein CASSLAGMGQETQYF.

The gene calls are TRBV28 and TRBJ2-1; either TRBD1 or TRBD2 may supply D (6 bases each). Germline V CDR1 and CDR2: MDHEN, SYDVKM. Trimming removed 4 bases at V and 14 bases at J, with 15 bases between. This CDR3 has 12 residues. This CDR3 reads CASSSTQRGEFF. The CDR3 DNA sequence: TGTGCCAGCAGTTCAACCCAAAGGGGGGAGTTCTTC.

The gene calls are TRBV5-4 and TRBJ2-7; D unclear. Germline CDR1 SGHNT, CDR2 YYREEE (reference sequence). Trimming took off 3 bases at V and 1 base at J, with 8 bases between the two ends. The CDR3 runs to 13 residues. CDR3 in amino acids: CASSSSNSYEQYF. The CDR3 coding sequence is TGTGCCAGCAGCTCCAGTAATTCCTACGAGCAGTACTTC.